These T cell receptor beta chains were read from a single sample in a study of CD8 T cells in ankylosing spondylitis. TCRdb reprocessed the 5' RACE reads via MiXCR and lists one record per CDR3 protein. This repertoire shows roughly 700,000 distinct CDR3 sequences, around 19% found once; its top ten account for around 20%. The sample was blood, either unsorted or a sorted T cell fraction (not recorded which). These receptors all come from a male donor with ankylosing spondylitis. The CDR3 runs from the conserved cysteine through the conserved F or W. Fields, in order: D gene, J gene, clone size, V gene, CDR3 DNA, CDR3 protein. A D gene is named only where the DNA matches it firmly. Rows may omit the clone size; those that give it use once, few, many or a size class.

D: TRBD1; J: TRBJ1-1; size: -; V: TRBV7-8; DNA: TGTGCCAGACCGGGACAGGGATCGGTGAACACTGAAGCTTTCTTT; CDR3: CARPGQGSVNTEAFF
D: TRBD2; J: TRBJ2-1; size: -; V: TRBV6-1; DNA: TGTGCCAGCAGTCCGTCCCCTAGCGGGGGGCGTAATGAGCAGTTCTTC; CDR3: CASSPSPSGGRNEQFF
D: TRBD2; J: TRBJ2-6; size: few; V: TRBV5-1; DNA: TGCGCCAGCAGCCTTCTAGCGGGAACCTTCTCTGGGGCCAACGTCCTGACTTTC; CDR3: CASSLLAGTFSGANVLTF
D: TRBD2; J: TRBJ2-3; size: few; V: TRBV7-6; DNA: TGTGCCAGCAGCCCCCAGCTAGCGGGGAACACAGATACGCAGTATTTT; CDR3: CASSPQLAGNTDTQYF
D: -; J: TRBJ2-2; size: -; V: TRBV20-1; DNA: TGCAGTGCTAGAGAAACCCCTCTAGACAGATCCTCCGGGGAGCTGTTTTTT; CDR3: CSARETPLDRSSGELFF
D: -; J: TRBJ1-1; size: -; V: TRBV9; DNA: TGTGCCAGCAGCGTAGATGAGGGGTTCGACACTGAAGCTTTCTTT; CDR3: CASSVDEGFDTEAFF
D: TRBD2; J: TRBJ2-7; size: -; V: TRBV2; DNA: TGTGCCAGCAGTGATCTAGCGGGAGTCGCCTTTTCCTACGAGCAGTACTTC; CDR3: CASSDLAGVAFSYEQYF
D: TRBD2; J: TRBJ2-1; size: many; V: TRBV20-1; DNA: TGCAGTGCTAGAGAACGACCTAGCGGCCTCTGGGATGAGCAGTTCTTC; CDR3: CSARERPSGLWDEQFF
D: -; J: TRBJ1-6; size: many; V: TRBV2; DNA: TGTGCCAGCAGACCGCCAACAGGGATGGGGGCACCCCTCCACTTT; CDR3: CASRPPTGMGAPLHF
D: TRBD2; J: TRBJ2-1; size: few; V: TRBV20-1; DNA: TGCAGTGCTAGAGATATGGCTAGCGGGGGTCCCGTAAGCTCCTACAATGAGCAGTTCTTC; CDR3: CSARDMASGGPVSSYNEQFF
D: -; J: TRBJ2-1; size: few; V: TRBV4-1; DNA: TGCGCCAGCAGCCAAGGTGAGACTGCCTCCTACAATGAGCAGTTCTTC; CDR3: CASSQGETASYNEQFF
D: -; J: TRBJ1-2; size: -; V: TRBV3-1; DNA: TGTGCCTGCACCCGATCTGCGGGACGCTCCAACTATGGCTACACCTTC; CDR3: CACTRSAGRSNYGYTF
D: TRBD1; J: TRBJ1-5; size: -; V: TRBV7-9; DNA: TGTGCCATTGACAGGGGGAATCAGCCCCAGCATTTT; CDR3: CAIDRGNQPQHF
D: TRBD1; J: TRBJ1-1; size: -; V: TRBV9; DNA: TGTGCCAGCAGCGTAGCTGGGACAGAGAACACTGAAGCTTTCTTT; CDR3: CASSVAGTENTEAFF
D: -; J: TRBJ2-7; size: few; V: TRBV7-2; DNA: TGTGCCAGCAGCTTACAGGACGGGCCCCACGAGCAGTACTTC; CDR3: CASSLQDGPHEQYF
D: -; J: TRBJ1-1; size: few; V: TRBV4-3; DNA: TGCGCCAGCAGCCAAGATCGTACAATGAACACTGAAGCTTTCTTT; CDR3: CASSQDRTMNTEAFF